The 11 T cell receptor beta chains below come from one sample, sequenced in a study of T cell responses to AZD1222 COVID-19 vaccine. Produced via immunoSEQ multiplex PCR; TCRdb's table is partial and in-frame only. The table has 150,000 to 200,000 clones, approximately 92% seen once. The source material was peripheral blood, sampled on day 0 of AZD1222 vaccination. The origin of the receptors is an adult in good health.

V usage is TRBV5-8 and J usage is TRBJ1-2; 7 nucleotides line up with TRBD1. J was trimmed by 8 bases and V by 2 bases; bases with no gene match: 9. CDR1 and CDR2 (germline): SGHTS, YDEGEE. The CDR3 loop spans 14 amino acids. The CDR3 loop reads CASSFGDRVNGYTF. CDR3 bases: TGTGCCAGCAGCTTTGGTGACAGGGTTAACGGCTACACCTTC. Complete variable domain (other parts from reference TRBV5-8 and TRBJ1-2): EAGVTQSPTHLIKTRGQQATLRCSPISGHTSVYWYQQALGLGLQFLLWYDEGEERNRGNFPPRFSGRQFPNYSSELNVNALELEDSALYLCASSFGDRVNGYTFGSGTRLTVV.

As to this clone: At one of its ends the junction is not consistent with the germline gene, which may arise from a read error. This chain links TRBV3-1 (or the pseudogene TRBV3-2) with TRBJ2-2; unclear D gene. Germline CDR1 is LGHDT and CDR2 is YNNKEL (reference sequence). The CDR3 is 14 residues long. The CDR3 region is CASSQDWNPGELFF. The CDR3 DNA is TGTGCCAGCAGCCAAGATTGGAACCCCGGGGAGCTGTTTTTT.

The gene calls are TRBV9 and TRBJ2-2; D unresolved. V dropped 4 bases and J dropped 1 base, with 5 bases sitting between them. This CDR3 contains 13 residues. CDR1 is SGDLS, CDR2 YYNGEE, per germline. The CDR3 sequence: CASSLGNTGELFF. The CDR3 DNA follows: TGTGCCAGCAGCCTCGGGAACACCGGGGAGCTGTTTTTT.

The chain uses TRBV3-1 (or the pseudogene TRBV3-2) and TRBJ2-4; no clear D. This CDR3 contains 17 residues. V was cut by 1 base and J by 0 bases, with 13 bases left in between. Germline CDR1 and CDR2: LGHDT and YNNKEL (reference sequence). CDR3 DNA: TGTGCCAGCAGCCAAGCGGGTGGAGCCTTAGCCAAAAACATTCAGTACTTC. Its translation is CASSQAGGALAKNIQYF.

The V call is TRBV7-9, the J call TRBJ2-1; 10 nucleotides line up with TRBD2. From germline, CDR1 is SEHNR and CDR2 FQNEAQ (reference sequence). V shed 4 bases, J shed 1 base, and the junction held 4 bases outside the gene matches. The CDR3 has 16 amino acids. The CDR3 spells CASSSYSGRSYNEQFF. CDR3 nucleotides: TGTGCCAGCAGCTCCTATAGCGGGAGGTCCTACAATGAGCAGTTCTTC.

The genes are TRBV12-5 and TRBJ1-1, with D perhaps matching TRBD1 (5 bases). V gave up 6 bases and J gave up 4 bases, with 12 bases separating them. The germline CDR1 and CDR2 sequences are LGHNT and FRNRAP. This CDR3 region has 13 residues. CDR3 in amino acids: CASGLAGTTEAFF. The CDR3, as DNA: TGTGCTAGTGGCCTAGCGGGGACCACTGAAGCTTTCTTT.

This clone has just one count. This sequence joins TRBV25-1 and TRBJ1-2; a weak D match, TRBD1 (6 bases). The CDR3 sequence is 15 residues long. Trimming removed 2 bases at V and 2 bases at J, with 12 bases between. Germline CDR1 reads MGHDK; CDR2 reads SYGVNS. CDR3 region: CASSEPGQLNYGYTF. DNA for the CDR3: TGTGCCAGCAGTGAACCGGGACAACTGAACTATGGCTACACCTTC.

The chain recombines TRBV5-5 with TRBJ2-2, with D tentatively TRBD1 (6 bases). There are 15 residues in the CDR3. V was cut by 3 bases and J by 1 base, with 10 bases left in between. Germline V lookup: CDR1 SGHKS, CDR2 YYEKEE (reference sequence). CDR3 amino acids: CASSYLQGNTGELFF. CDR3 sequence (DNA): TGTGCCAGCAGCTATCTACAGGGGAACACCGGGGAGCTGTTTTTT.

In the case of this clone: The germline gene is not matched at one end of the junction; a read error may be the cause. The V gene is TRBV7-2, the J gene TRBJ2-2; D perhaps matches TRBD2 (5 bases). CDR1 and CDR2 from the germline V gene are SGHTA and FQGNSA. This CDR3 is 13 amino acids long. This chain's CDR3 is CVSSFKGAGELFF. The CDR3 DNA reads TGTGTCAGCAGCTTTAAGGGAGCCGGGGAGCTGTTTTTT. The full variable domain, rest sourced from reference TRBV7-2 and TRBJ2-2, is GAGVSQSPSNKVTEKGKDVELRCDPISGHTALYWYRQSLGQGLEFLIYFQGNSAPDKSGLPSDRFSAERTGGSVSTLTIQRTQQEDSAVYLCVSSFKGAGELFFGEGSRLTVL.

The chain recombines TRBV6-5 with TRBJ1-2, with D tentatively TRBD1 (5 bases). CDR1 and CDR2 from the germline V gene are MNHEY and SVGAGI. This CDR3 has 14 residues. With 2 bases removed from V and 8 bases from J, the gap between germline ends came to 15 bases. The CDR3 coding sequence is TGTGCCAGCAGTTACCCCAGGGCAGGAGAGGGCTACACCTTC. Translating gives CASSYPRAGEGYTF.

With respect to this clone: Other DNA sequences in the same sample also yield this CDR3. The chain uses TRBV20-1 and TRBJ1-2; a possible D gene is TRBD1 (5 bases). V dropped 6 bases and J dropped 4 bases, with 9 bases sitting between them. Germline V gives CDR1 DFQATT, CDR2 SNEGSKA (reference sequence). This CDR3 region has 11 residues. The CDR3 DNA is TGCAGTGCACGGGGGGGCTATGGCTACACCTTC. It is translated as CSARGGYGYTF.